A selection of T cell receptor beta chains follows, all from one sample in a study of CD8 T cells in ankylosing spondylitis. TCRdb reanalysed the 5' RACE reads using MiXCR and keeps one entry per CDR3 protein. The data contain around 540,000 distinct CDR3 sequences, 9.5% to 15% of them singletons. Specimen: blood, either unsorted or a sorted T cell fraction (not recorded which). The origin of the receptors is a male donor with ankylosing spondylitis. Each CDR3 is given with its conserved first and last residue. D genes are given only for firm matches. Clone size is stated in some rows and not others, as once, few, many or a class when expanded.

TGTGCCATCAGCAGGGACGGTCTGAGAGGCTACACCTTC | CAISRDGLRGYTF | TRBV10-3 | - | - | TRBJ1-2
TGTGCCAGCACGGAGGGGCCAAACACTGAAGCTTTCTTT | CASTEGPNTEAFF | TRBV11-2 | - | - | TRBJ1-1
TGTGCCAGCAGCAAACGGCTGGCACTGACCTACAATGAGCAGTTCTTC | CASSKRLALTYNEQFF | TRBV6-2/TRBV6-3 | few | - | TRBJ2-1
TGTGCCGGGGGACAAACCGGCACCGGGGAGCTGTTTTTT | CAGGQTGTGELFF | TRBV6-1 | few | - | TRBJ2-2
TGCAGTGCTAGGACCCAACAGGGGAACACTGAAGCTTTCTTT | CSARTQQGNTEAFF | TRBV20-1 | - | - | TRBJ1-1
TGCAGCGTTGTGGGACAGGCCAATCAGCCCCAGCATTTT | CSVVGQANQPQHF | TRBV29-1 | few | TRBD1 | TRBJ1-5
TGCGCCAGCAGCTTGGCCACTAGCGGGCTCTCCTACAATGAGCAGTTCTTC | CASSLATSGLSYNEQFF | TRBV5-1 | - | TRBD2 | TRBJ2-1
TGCAGCGTTGAAGAGAACCTAGCGGAGACCCAGTACTTC | CSVEENLAETQYF | TRBV29-1 | few | - | TRBJ2-5
TGTGCCTGGAGTCGGGTTAGCGGCCAAGAGACCCAGTACTTC | CAWSRVSGQETQYF | TRBV30 | - | - | TRBJ2-5
TGTGCCAGCAGCTTCAATCACGAGCAGTACTTC | CASSFNHEQYF | TRBV7-9 | few | - | TRBJ2-7
TGTGCCAGCAGCGATAGGGTGCCTCTGTATGGCTACACCTTC | CASSDRVPLYGYTF | TRBV13 | - | - | TRBJ1-2
TGTGCCAGCAGCCCCCGCGGTTCTCTAGTTGGGCAGCAGTTCTTC | CASSPRGSLVGQQFF | TRBV5-6 | - | - | TRBJ2-1
TGCAGTGCTAGAGAGCGGCAGGGGGTTGTCGCTTTCTTT | CSARERQGVVAFF | TRBV20-1 | few | TRBD1 | TRBJ1-1
TGTGCCAGCAGCTTAGTTGTAGAACCGGCAGATGAGCAGTTCTTC | CASSLVVEPADEQFF | TRBV7-9 | few | - | TRBJ2-1
TGTGCCAGCAGCGGAGGAAGGGCTAGCTCCTATAATTCACCCCTCCACTTT | CASSGGRASSYNSPLHF | TRBV7-2 | few | - | TRBJ1-6
TGCGCCAGCAGCGTGGGACAGGGAGGGTACGAGCAGTACTTC | CASSVGQGGYEQYF | TRBV5-1 | - | TRBD1 | TRBJ2-7
TGTGCCAGCAGCTTCCGAGCCGGAGATACGCAGTATTTT | CASSFRAGDTQYF | TRBV3-1 | - | - | TRBJ2-3
TGTGCCAGCAATTTCAACAGGGGAGACTACGAGCAGTACTTC | CASNFNRGDYEQYF | TRBV21-1 | few | - | TRBJ2-7
TGCAGCGTCCCCCAATCCCAGGGGAACGTCTACGAGCAGTACTTC | CSVPQSQGNVYEQYF | TRBV29-1 | many | - | TRBJ2-7
TGCAGTGCTGATAGCGCCGGGACTATTTACAATGAGCAGTTCTTC | CSADSAGTIYNEQFF | TRBV20-1 | many | TRBD2 | TRBJ2-1
TGTGCCAGCAGCTTAGTCCCGACAGGGGCTGAAGCTTTCTTT | CASSLVPTGAEAFF | TRBV5-6 | many | TRBD1 | TRBJ1-1
TGTGCCAGCTCACCACCGGGCGGAGCCGAAGCTTTCTTT | CASSPPGGAEAFF | TRBV18 | - | - | TRBJ1-1
TGCAGTGCTAGGGCAGGGGACAGGTATTCACCCCTCCACTTT | CSARAGDRYSPLHF | TRBV20-1 | - | TRBD1 | TRBJ1-6
TGCGCCAGCAGCTTGAGCGGCGATGAACGGACTGAAGCTTTCTTT | CASSLSGDERTEAFF | TRBV5-1 | many | - | TRBJ1-1
TGTGCCAGCAGGGGACTGCCAAGCTCCTACAATGAGCAGTTCTTC | CASRGLPSSYNEQFF | TRBV6-1 | - | - | TRBJ2-1
TGCGCCAGCAGCTTATATCAGGGCGGAACTAACTATGGCTACACCTTC | CASSLYQGGTNYGYTF | TRBV5-1 | - | - | TRBJ1-2
TGTGCCAGCAGTGCCGTACGCCTCTATGGCTACACCTTC | CASSAVRLYGYTF | TRBV2 | - | - | TRBJ1-2
TGTGCCAGCAGTTTATCACAGGGGGAGGCAGATACGCAGTATTTT | CASSLSQGEADTQYF | TRBV12-3/TRBV12-4 | few | TRBD1 | TRBJ2-3
TGTGCCAGCAGTGGAGGACAGGCGAACACTGAAGCTTTCTTT | CASSGGQANTEAFF | TRBV2 | few | TRBD1 | TRBJ1-1
TGTGCCAGCAGCTTAGAACAGGCCCAAGAGACCCAGTACTTC | CASSLEQAQETQYF | TRBV7-2 | few | - | TRBJ2-5
TGTGCCAGCAGTGCTGGACGGAACACCGGGGAGCTGTTTTTT | CASSAGRNTGELFF | TRBV12-3/TRBV12-4 | many | - | TRBJ2-2
TGTGCCAGCAGCTTAAGGGTTTCGGAGACCCAGTACTTC | CASSLRVSETQYF | TRBV7-9 | few | - | TRBJ2-5
TGCAGTGCTAAGGGTGCTTTCTTT | CSAKGAFF | TRBV20-1 | many | - | TRBJ1-1
TGTGCCAGCAGCGCGAGGGGTATAACCTCCTACGAGCAGTACTTC | CASSARGITSYEQYF | TRBV5-6 | many | - | TRBJ2-7
TGTGCCACCAGTGATTTAGGTGGGGCCCCGGACACCGGGGAGCTGTTTTTT | CATSDLGGAPDTGELFF | TRBV24-1 | - | - | TRBJ2-2
TGCGCCAGCAGCTCGGGACTAGCGGAGGTGAATGAGCAGTTCTTC | CASSSGLAEVNEQFF | TRBV5-1 | - | TRBD2 | TRBJ2-1
TGTGCCAGTACCCGGACAGTCCGCTCTGGGGCCAACGTCCTGACTTTC | CASTRTVRSGANVLTF | TRBV19 | few | - | TRBJ2-6
TGTGCCAGCAGCCCCCGGACTAGCGGGGTCATTCAAGAGACCCAGTACTTC | CASSPRTSGVIQETQYF | TRBV11-2 | many | TRBD2 | TRBJ2-5
TGCGCCAGCAGCGCCACTAGCGGGACTACGGTTTACGAGCAGTACTTC | CASSATSGTTVYEQYF | TRBV5-1 | many | TRBD2 | TRBJ2-7
TGTGCCAGCAGCCCCTCCCGGGCGAGAGAGACCCAGTACTTC | CASSPSRARETQYF | TRBV7-2 | many | - | TRBJ2-5
TGTGCCAGCAGCTCTAGGGCTAGCGGGGTACAAGAGACCCAGTACTTC | CASSSRASGVQETQYF | TRBV9 | - | TRBD2 | TRBJ2-5
TGCAGTGCTAGAGATGGGAGCGGGGTTGCCACAGATACGCAGTATTTT | CSARDGSGVATDTQYF | TRBV20-1 | few | TRBD2 | TRBJ2-3
TGCAGCGTGGCCCATTTGCGGGAGACAGATACGCAGTATTTT | CSVAHLRETDTQYF | TRBV29-1 | - | TRBD2 | TRBJ2-3
TGCAGTGCTATCCCCCCCCGGGTCTCCTATGGCTACACCTTC | CSAIPPRVSYGYTF | TRBV20-1 | - | - | TRBJ1-2
TGCAGTGCTAGTAAAGCGGGAGGGACCAATGAGCAGTTCTTC | CSASKAGGTNEQFF | TRBV20-1 | - | TRBD2 | TRBJ2-1
TGTGCCAGCAGTGAAAGGACGGACAGCAAGCCCTCCTTC | CASSERTDSKPSF | TRBV6-1 | - | - | TRBJ1-2
TGCGCCAGCAGCTTGTTGGGGTCCGGGGCCAACGTCCTGACTTTC | CASSLLGSGANVLTF | TRBV5-1 | many | - | TRBJ2-6
TGTGCCAGCAGCTTGAAAAACTCTGGAAACACCATATATTTT | CASSLKNSGNTIYF | TRBV7-9 | few | - | TRBJ1-3
TGCAGCGGGGGGGACATACAGAAAGGATACGAAAAACTGTTTTTT | CSGGDIQKGYEKLFF | TRBV29-1 | few | - | TRBJ1-4
TGTGCCAGCAGTTCAAATAGACCGGATACTGAAGCTTTCTTT | CASSSNRPDTEAFF | TRBV12-3/TRBV12-4 | many | - | TRBJ1-1
TGCAGCGTCCTTGAGTCGGTTGAGCAGTTCTTC | CSVLESVEQFF | TRBV29-1 | few | - | TRBJ2-1
TGCAGTGCTAGCCGGGTTCGAGACACTGAAGCTTTCTTT | CSASRVRDTEAFF | TRBV20-1 | - | - | TRBJ1-1
TGCGCCAGCAGCCAAGAACCGGGGCCGTCTTACCAAGAGACCCAGTACTTC | CASSQEPGPSYQETQYF | TRBV4-1 | many | - | TRBJ2-5
TGTGCCAGCAGCGTAGCAGCCGTCTCCTACAATGAGCAGTTCTTC | CASSVAAVSYNEQFF | TRBV7-2 | - | - | TRBJ2-1